The sequence of this TCR beta chain was determined in a study of cytomegalovirus exposure and HLA in healthy donors. General study results and limits: Available immune exposure information covered CMV serostatus only. Sequences of the TCR beta chain were said to predict the HLA-A and HLA-B alleles of most subjects accurately. Later genetic work tied a missense DCLRE1C variant to beta-chain V and J trimming.

Healthy people donating bone marrow made up the donors. Germline lookup yields CDR1 MNHNY and CDR2 SVGAGI (reference sequence). This CDR3 spans 16 amino acids. The V gene end was trimmed by 5 bases and the J gene end by 4 bases; junction bases not matched to a gene: 12. As for this clone: Its specificity is unknown.

PCR involved 60 Vbeta and 13 Jbeta primers. The assay was immunoSEQ multiplex PCR, and TCRdb's table has in-frame clones only and misses some. The profile shows roughly 120,000 clones, approximately 80% of them singletons. The chain combines TRBV6-6 with TRBJ1-2; 8 nucleotides agree with TRBD1. The sequencing input was PBMCs. This TCR was sampled from a man aged 40-55 years in good health and CMV-seronegative. The CDR3 bases are TGTGCCAGCAGTCCCCGGACAGGGCAAGCGGGCTATGGCTACACCTTC. Amino acid sequence: CASSPRTGQAGYGYTF.